These T cell receptor beta chains were read from a single sample in a study of blood T cell repertoires in COVID-19. Libraries were prepared by immunoSEQ multiplex PCR; TCRdb keeps only in-frame clonotypes and omits some of them. The table has a few hundred thousand clones, 85% to 90% seen once. The sample comprised PBMCs or T cells enriched from blood (not recorded which). The source is an older woman who had recovered from COVID-19. Both conserved end residues are part of each CDR3. D genes are given only for firm matches. Rows give clone size only sometimes, using once, few, many, or a class for an expanded clone.

TRBJ1-4,-,TRBV9,-,CASSAAARTEGEKLFF,TGTGCCAGCAGCGCCGCTGCCCGGACAGAAGGTGAAAAACTGTTTTTT
TRBJ1-4,-,TRBV5-1,-,CASSLDGQTNEKLFF,TGCGCCAGCAGCTTGGATGGACAGACTAATGAAAAACTGTTTTTT
TRBJ1-3,-,TRBV15,-,CATGQGLDTIYF,TGTGCCACGGGACAAGGATTGGACACCATATATTTT
TRBJ2-3,-,TRBV3-1/TRBV3-2,-,CASSQRGTDTQYF,TGTGCCAGCAGCCAGAGGGGCACAGATACGCAGTATTTT
TRBJ1-1,-,TRBV11-2,-,CASSLESGSEAFF,TGTGCCAGCAGCTTAGAATCAGGGTCTGAAGCTTTCTTT
TRBJ1-5,-,TRBV10-1,-,CASRPKGGNQPQHF,TGCGCCAGCAGGCCCAAGGGCGGGAATCAGCCCCAGCATTTT
TRBJ1-3,-,TRBV28,once,CASSLTTGVRNTIYF,TGTGCCAGCAGTTTAACGACAGGAGTACGAAACACCATATATTTT
TRBJ1-1,-,TRBV7-9,once,CASSRGWDTEAFF,TGTGCCAGCAGTAGGGGCTGGGACACTGAAGCTTTCTTT
TRBJ1-5,-,TRBV7-9,once,CASSRQNEQPQHF,TGTGCCAGCAGCAGACAAAACGAGCAGCCCCAGCATTTT
TRBJ2-1,-,TRBV5-5,-,CASSLAASARNEQFF,TGTGCCAGCAGCTTGGCCGCTAGCGCCAGGAATGAGCAGTTCTTC
TRBJ2-1,-,TRBV28,-,CASSLGGMGFF,TGTGCCAGCAGTCTTGGGGGGATGGGTTTCTTC
TRBJ2-1,-,TRBV5-4,once,CASSRGTSLGLYNEQFF,TGTGCCAGCAGCCGAGGGACTTCCCTTGGTCTCTACAATGAGCAGTTCTTC
TRBJ2-2,TRBD2,TRBV9,-,CASSPGLAGIGGTGELFF,TGTGCCAGCAGCCCGGGACTAGCGGGGATTGGCGGCACCGGGGAGCTGTTTTTT
TRBJ1-2,-,TRBV7-9,-,CASLPAGGHYGYTF,TGTGCCAGCCTCCCCGCGGGAGGCCACTATGGCTACACCTTC
TRBJ1-1,TRBD1,TRBV12-3/TRBV12-4,once,CASSLGQGIEAFF,TGTGCCAGCAGTTTGGGACAGGGGATTGAAGCTTTCTTT
TRBJ1-5,TRBD1,TRBV28,-,CASSLYPTGGRDQPQHF,TGTGCCAGCAGTTTATACCCGACAGGGGGCCGAGATCAGCCCCAGCATTTT
TRBJ1-5,-,TRBV19,once,CATLSGGANQPQHF,TGTGCCACCCTATCCGGCGGGGCGAATCAGCCCCAGCATTTT
TRBJ2-3,TRBD2,TRBV14,-,CASSQVLAGEGDTQYF,TGTGCCAGCAGCCAAGTACTAGCGGGGGAAGGAGATACGCAGTATTTT
TRBJ1-1,TRBD1,TRBV12-3/TRBV12-4,-,CASSWDRAAEAFF,TGTGCCAGCAGTTGGGACAGGGCCGCTGAAGCTTTCTTT
TRBJ1-6,TRBD1,TRBV11-2,once,CASTPWSPGTGSNSPLHF,TGTGCCAGCACCCCTTGGTCTCCCGGGACAGGCTCTAATTCACCCCTCCACTTT
TRBJ1-2,-,TRBV10-1,-,CASSESDGGGYTF,TGCGCCAGCAGTGAGTCGGACGGGGGAGGCTACACCTTC
TRBJ2-7,-,TRBV28,-,CASTTLGQGGYEQYF,TGTGCCAGCACCACACTGGGGCAGGGGGGATACGAGCAGTACTTC
TRBJ2-1,-,TRBV7-3,-,CASSPGVSSYNEQFF,TGTGCCAGCAGCCCCGGGGTTAGCTCCTACAATGAGCAGTTCTTC
TRBJ1-1,TRBD1,TRBV2,-,CASTTTGGTEAFF,TGTGCCAGCACTACGACAGGGGGGACTGAAGCTTTCTTT
TRBJ2-5,-,TRBV7-3,-,CASSSSYQETQYF,TGTGCCAGCAGCTCCTCGTACCAAGAGACCCAGTACTTC
TRBJ2-1,-,TRBV23-1,-,CASSQSLACGYSYNEQFF,TGCGCCAGCAGTCAATCATTAGCTTGCGGGTACTCCTACAATGAGCAGTTCTTC
TRBJ2-1,-,TRBV28,-,CASSLLAIEQFF,TGTGCCAGCAGTCTTTTAGCTATTGAGCAGTTCTTC
TRBJ2-2,-,TRBV3-1/TRBV3-2,-,CASSQRGSPGELFF,TGTGCCAGCAGCCAACGGGGGTCCCCCGGGGAGCTGTTTTTT